These 24 T cell receptor beta chains share one sample of origin, sequenced in a study of memory CD4+ T cells and cytomegalovirus serostatus. Profiling relied on immunoSEQ multiplex PCR, and the TCRdb table lists in-frame clones only, not all of them. Of 61,000 or so clones in the sample, 80% were seen once. The sort gate was single viable CD3+CD4+CD8-CD45RO+ cells for memory CD4+ T cells. The sample was memory CD4+ T cells from blood. Every receptor here comes from an adult in good health and CMV-seronegative. Some clones in this sample may be carry-over from other donors' samples.

The rearrangement joins TRBV5-1 to TRBJ1-6, with TRBD1 as a possible D gene (6 bases). Germline CDR1 SGHRS, CDR2 YFSETQ. There are 14 residues in the CDR3. V lost 3 bases, J lost 5 bases, and 9 bases lay in between. The CDR3 DNA is TGCGCCAGCAGCTGGGCAGGGGATAATTCACCCCTCCACTTT. Its protein product is CASSWAGDNSPLHF.

The rearrangement uses TRBV27 and TRBJ2-5; TRBD1 aligns across 7 bases. The CDR3 runs 14 residues. In germline, CDR1 is MNHEY, CDR2 SMNVEV (reference sequence). Germline trimming cut 6 bases from V and 1 base from J; bases unmatched to any gene: 5. CDR3 protein: CASSFDRVQETQYF. CDR3 DNA: TGTGCCAGCAGCTTCGACAGGGTCCAAGAGACCCAGTACTTC.

The J gene is TRBJ1-2, the V gene TRBV6-6; no reliable D call. Germline CDR1 MNHNY, CDR2 SVGAGI (reference sequence). The CDR3 runs to 16 residues. The V end was cut by 5 bases, the J end by 4 bases, with 20 bases between. CDR3 DNA: TGTGCCAGCAGTAGATTTTGTGGGAGAAAGACCTATGGCTACACCTTC. This translates into CASSRFCGRKTYGYTF.

The chain uses TRBV6-5 and TRBJ1-2, with a possible D match to TRBD1 (5 bases). Germline CDR1 is MNHEY and CDR2 is SVGAGI. V was trimmed by 6 bases and J by 8 bases, leaving 10 bases between them. CDR3 length equals 11 residues. The CDR3 loop is CASSQGAGYTF. CDR3 DNA sequence: TGTGCCAGCAGCCAAGGGGCAGGCTACACCTTC.

This chain uses TRBV25-1 with TRBJ2-7, with 9 bases that match TRBD2. CDR1 and CDR2 (germline): MGHDK, SYGVNS. Trimming took 1 base from V and 5 from J; bases not matched to a gene: 6. The CDR3 length is 15 residues. The CDR3 sequence: CASSEWGLAGNEQYF. The CDR3 DNA follows: TGTGCCAGCAGTGAATGGGGCCTAGCGGGGAACGAGCAGTACTTC.

The CDR3 protein is CASSGTGVGLNIQYF. The CDR3 DNA is TGTGCCAGCAGCGGGACAGGGGTTGGATTAAACATTCAGTACTTC. The chain has TRBV4-2 and TRBJ2-4; 10 nucleotides agree with TRBD1. Germline V gives CDR1 LGHNA, CDR2 YNFKEQ. The CDR3 is made up of 15 amino acids. Trimming cost V 5 bases and J 6 bases; bases outside gene matches: 7.

The chain links TRBV7-2 to TRBJ2-7; D ambiguous. There are 12 residues in the CDR3. V lost 5 bases and J 3 bases, leaving 8 bases between the germline ends. CDR1 and CDR2 from the germline V gene are SGHTA and FQGNSA. The CDR3 reads CASSVSLYEQYF. The CDR3 region has the DNA TGTGCCAGCAGCGTAAGCCTCTACGAGCAGTACTTC. Full variable domain (remainder filled in from reference TRBV7-2 and TRBJ2-7): GAGVSQSPSNKVTEKGKDVELRCDPISGHTALYWYRQSLGQGLEFLIYFQGNSAPDKSGLPSDRFSAERTGGSVSTLTIQRTQQEDSAVYLCASSVSLYEQYFGPGTRLTVT.

The CDR3 is CASSVAPAADTQYF. Here the CDR3 DNA reads TGTGCCAGCAGCGTAGCCCCCGCGGCAGATACGCAGTATTTT. The chain joins TRBV9 to TRBJ2-3; D is undetermined. The CDR3 sequence is 14 residues long. Germline V gene lookup returns CDR1 SGDLS and CDR2 YYNGEE. Trimming stripped 0 bases from V and 4 bases from J, with 9 bases between.

CDR3 residues: CASSLPPRAETQYF. The CDR3 coding sequence is TGTGCCAGCAGTTTACCCCCTAGGGCGGAGACCCAGTACTTC. This chain joins TRBV28 and TRBJ2-5, with D hard to call. The CDR3 covers 14 residues. Germline V gives CDR1 MDHEN, CDR2 SYDVKM. V dropped 2 bases and J dropped 5 bases, with 12 bases sitting between them.

The chain employs TRBV7-2 and TRBJ2-1; TRBD2 agrees at 9 bases. The CDR3 loop spans 19 amino acids. The V and J ends lost 2 bases and 5 bases, in that order; junction bases with no gene match: 16. Germline V gene sequence: CDR1 SGHTA, CDR2 FQGNSA. The CDR3 here is CASSLLPLAGTRFDNEQFF. CDR3 in DNA: TGTGCCAGCAGCTTACTTCCTCTAGCGGGGACGCGCTTCGACAATGAGCAGTTCTTC.

The J gene is TRBJ1-4, the V gene TRBV5-1; possibly TRBD1 for D (6 bases). The ends were cut back, 1 base at V and 8 bases at J, with 6 bases in the middle. The length of the CDR3 is 12 residues. CDR1 and CDR2 (germline): SGHRS, YFSETQ. DNA of the CDR3: TGCGCCAGCAGCTTGACAGGGGAAAAACTGTTTTTT. This gives the protein CASSLTGEKLFF.

The chain recombines TRBV14 with TRBJ1-6; D call uncertain. CDR3 length equals 17 residues. V was shortened by 2 bases and J by 6 bases, with 17 bases between the two germline ends. CDR1 SGHDN and CDR2 FVKESK come from the germline V gene. The DNA of the CDR3 is TGTGCCAGCAGCCAACCCACCGATTTTGGCCTTAATTCACCCCTCCACTTT. Translating gives CASSQPTDFGLNSPLHF.

J is TRBJ2-5 and V is TRBV30, with D possibly matching TRBD2 (7 bases). TRBJ2-7 explains the end of the DNA better; the J call may be wrong. The length of the CDR3 is 14 residues. Germline V gene data show CDR1 as GTSNPN and CDR2 as SVGIG (reference sequence). The CDR3 nucleotides are TGTGCCTGGAGTGTTCCGCGGGGGCCCTACGAGCAGTACTTC. Translated, it gives CAWSVPRGPYEQYF.

The chain uses TRBV5-1 and TRBJ1-3; D not certain. The V end was cut by 0 bases, the J end by 1 base, with 5 bases between. Germline loops: CDR1 SGHRS, CDR2 YFSETQ. The CDR3 totals 14 residues. CDR3 DNA sequence: TGCGCCAGCAGCTTGGGGGCGTCTGGAAACACCATATATTTT. It yields the protein CASSLGASGNTIYF.

The rearrangement links TRBV7-2 to TRBJ2-7; 9 bases are a match to TRBD1. CDR1 and CDR2 from the germline V gene are SGHTA and FQGNSA. Losses at the gene ends were 5 bases for V and 1 base for J; bases not matched to a gene: 9. The CDR3 loop spans 16 amino acids. The CDR3 DNA is TGTGCCAGCAGCCCTAGCCGGGACAGGGCTTCCTACGAGCAGTACTTC. Translating gives CASSPSRDRASYEQYF.

V and J are TRBV7-6 and TRBJ2-5, with a tentative D call TRBD2 (6 bases). With 0 bases removed from V and 5 bases from J, the gap between germline ends came to 7 bases. Germline CDR1 and CDR2: SGHVS and FNYEAQ. The CDR3 runs 13 residues. The CDR3 DNA sequence: TGTGCCAGCAGCTTAGCGGCGGGGGAGACCCAGTACTTC. Residues: CASSLAAGETQYF. The entire variable domain, with the rest obtained from reference TRBV7-6 and TRBJ2-5, is as follows: GAGVSQSPRYKVTKRGQDVALRCDPISGHVSLYWYRQALGQGPEFLTYFNYEAQQDKSGLPNDRFSAERPEGSISTLTIQRTEQRDSAMYRCASSLAAGETQYFGPGTRLLVL.

The CDR3 coding sequence is TGTGCCAGCTCACGATCCGAGGAGGAGACCCAGTACTTC. Protein sequence: CASSRSEEETQYF. V is TRBV18 and J is TRBJ2-5; D is ambiguous. This CDR3 has 13 residues. CDR1 is KGHSH, CDR2 LQKENI, per germline. The V and J ends lost 4 bases and 5 bases respectively, with 11 bases between them.

Written as DNA, the CDR3 is TGCGCCAGCAGCCCCTCGTTACAAACTAATGAAAAACTGTTTTTT. Residues: CASSPSLQTNEKLFF. V usage is TRBV4-3 and J usage is TRBJ1-4; D ambiguous. The CDR3 covers 15 residues. Trimming pared 4 bases from V and 1 base from J, leaving 10 bases between. Germline CDR1 and CDR2: LGHNA and YSLEER.

The V and J genes are TRBV7-9 and TRBJ2-7; 10 nucleotides align to TRBD2. Per the germline V gene, CDR1 is SEHNR and CDR2 is FQNEAQ (reference sequence). V trimming: 3 bases; J trimming: 6 bases; junction bases outside the gene matches: 8. CDR3 length equals 15 residues. CDR3 amino acids: CASSFGASGRAEQYF. In nucleotides, the CDR3 is TGTGCCAGCAGCTTCGGGGCAAGCGGGAGGGCCGAGCAGTACTTC.

The chain carries TRBV5-4 and TRBJ1-1, with D possibly being TRBD1 (6 bases). Trimming took off 4 bases at V and 4 bases at J, with 11 bases between the two ends. CDR3 length equals 13 residues. The germline gives CDR1 SGHNT, CDR2 YYREEE (reference sequence). CDR3 sequence reads: CASSLQGTTEAFF. As DNA, the CDR3 is TGTGCCAGCAGCCTACAGGGTACCACTGAAGCTTTCTTT.

The genes are TRBV7-2 and TRBJ2-7; D ambiguous. The CDR3 covers 12 residues. Per germline, CDR1 SGHTA and CDR2 FQGNSA. Trimming took off 6 bases at V and 5 bases at J, with 11 bases between the two ends. Written as DNA, the CDR3 is TGTGCCAGCAGTCCGGGCTGGGACGAGCAGTACTTC. It is translated as CASSPGWDEQYF.

The chain is built from TRBV11-2 and TRBJ2-3, with 9 bases identical to TRBD1. The CDR3 loop spans 16 amino acids. J was trimmed by 2 bases and V by 2 bases; bases with no gene match: 5. In germline, CDR1 is SGHAT, CDR2 FQNNGV. CDR3 residues: CASSLRGTGYTDTQYF. CDR3 in DNA: TGTGCCAGCAGCTTACGCGGGACAGGGTACACAGATACGCAGTATTTT. The variable domain in full, completed from reference TRBV11-2 and TRBJ2-3, reads EAGVAQSPRYKIIEKRQSVAFWCNPISGHATLYWYQQILGQGPKLLIQFQNNGVVDDSQLPKDRFSAERLKGVDSTLKIQPAKLEDSAVYLCASSLRGTGYTDTQYFGPGTRLTVL.

The chain combines TRBV7-9 with TRBJ2-3, with D maybe TRBD2 (6 bases). Germline CDR1 and CDR2: SEHNR and FQNEAQ (reference sequence). CDR3 length: 18 residues. V was shortened by 5 bases and J by 0 bases, with 21 bases between the two germline ends. CDR3 sequence (DNA): TGTGCCAGCAGCGGTCGGGTCGCTGCTGGGACTAGCACAGATACGCAGTATTTT. It yields the protein CASSGRVAAGTSTDTQYF.

The V and J genes are TRBV15 and TRBJ1-5; the D is unclear. Germline loops: CDR1 LNHNV, CDR2 YYDKDF (reference sequence). This CDR3 contains 13 residues. Trimming stripped 3 bases from V and 5 bases from J, with 8 bases between. The CDR3: CATSSIMDQPQHF. Here the CDR3 DNA reads TGTGCCACCAGCAGCATCATGGATCAGCCCCAGCATTTT.